This is a list of T cell receptor beta chains from one sample in a study of early T cells in non-severe SARS-CoV-2 infection. From the 5' RACE reads, TCRdb called clonotypes with MiXCR, one entry per CDR3 protein. The sample includes about 130,000 distinct CDR3 sequences, 15% seen only once; the top ten take roughly 22%. Sequenced material: whole blood. The receptors were sampled from an adult who was a healthcare worker with PCR-confirmed SARS-CoV-2 infection or an uninfected control (not recorded which). Each CDR3 is given with its conserved first and last residue. A D gene is named only where the DNA matches it firmly. Only some rows state a clone size, as once, few, many or a class for expanded clones.

j_call	d_call	clone_size	cdr3_length	v_call	cdr3_aa	cdr3_nt
TRBJ2-2	TRBD1	few	15	TRBV7-8	CASSGWDRYTGELFF	TGTGCCAGCAGCGGTTGGGACAGATACACCGGGGAGCTGTTTTTT
TRBJ1-1	NA	many	13	TRBV12-3/TRBV12-4	CASSFTANTEAFF	TGTGCCAGCAGTTTCACAGCGAACACTGAAGCTTTCTTT
TRBJ1-1	NA	NA	15	TRBV5-4	CASSFPGTRGTEAFF	TGTGCCAGCAGCTTCCCTGGGACCCGCGGCACTGAAGCTTTCTTT
TRBJ2-3	NA	NA	17	TRBV6-6	CASSSRGKLRGTDTQYF	TGTGCCAGCAGTTCGCGGGGCAAGCTAAGAGGCACAGATACGCAGTATTTT
TRBJ2-5	TRBD1	many	12	TRBV3-1	CASRVQGKTQYF	TGTGCCAGCAGAGTACAGGGGAAGACCCAGTACTTC
TRBJ1-2	NA	NA	13	TRBV6-2/TRBV6-3	CASTLTATIGYTF	TGTGCCAGCACCCTGACAGCTACCATTGGCTACACCTTC
TRBJ1-5	NA	NA	13	TRBV6-6	CASSYMSNQPQHF	TGTGCCAGCAGTTACATGAGCAATCAGCCCCAGCATTTT
TRBJ2-7	NA	few	13	TRBV4-1	CASSQDLLAEQYF	TGCGCCAGCAGCCAAGATCTCCTAGCTGAGCAGTACTTC
TRBJ1-1	NA	NA	16	TRBV14	CASSLGQSIWGTEAFF	TGTGCCAGCAGCCTAGGACAGTCCATCTGGGGCACTGAAGCTTTCTTT
TRBJ1-6	NA	NA	13	TRBV3-1	CASSQVNDSPLHF	TGTGCCAGCAGCCAAGTTAACGATTCACCCCTCCACTTT
TRBJ1-4	NA	NA	14	TRBV20-1	CSVSGIATNEKLFF	TGCAGTGTATCAGGGATTGCAACTAATGAAAAACTGTTTTTT
TRBJ1-2	NA	few	14	TRBV19	CASSTGQNYYGYTF	TGTGCCAGTAGTACAGGTCAAAACTACTATGGCTACACCTTC
TRBJ2-7	NA	NA	14	TRBV20-1	CSAGKGSRPNEQYF	TGCAGTGCTGGTAAGGGTTCACGCCCCAACGAGCAGTACTTC
TRBJ1-1	TRBD1	NA	15	TRBV18	CASSAGTGSNTEAFF	TGTGCCAGCTCAGCGGGGACAGGGTCGAACACTGAAGCTTTCTTT
TRBJ1-1	TRBD1	NA	12	TRBV6-2/TRBV6-3	CASHRGNTEAFF	TGTGCCAGCCACAGGGGGAACACTGAAGCTTTCTTT
TRBJ1-1	NA	few	12	TRBV2	CASSSRDTEAFF	TGTGCCAGCAGTAGCAGGGACACTGAAGCTTTCTTT
TRBJ1-2	NA	few	12	TRBV6-1	CASSDGNYGYTF	TGTGCCAGCAGTGACGGAAACTATGGCTACACCTTC
TRBJ1-1	TRBD1	many	15	TRBV18	CASSPWTGENTEAFF	TGTGCCAGCTCACCGTGGACAGGGGAGAACACTGAAGCTTTCTTT
TRBJ2-7	TRBD2	NA	18	TRBV5-1	CASSLEGLAGSRSYEQYF	TGCGCCAGCAGCTTGGAGGGTCTAGCGGGGAGTAGGTCCTACGAGCAGTACTTC
TRBJ1-2	NA	few	14	TRBV5-1	CASSLRSEGSGYTF	TGCGCCAGCAGCTTGCGATCGGAGGGTTCTGGCTACACCTTC
TRBJ2-5	NA	many	15	TRBV7-9	CASSHPTGAQETQYF	TGTGCCAGCAGTCACCCGACGGGCGCCCAAGAGACCCAGTACTTC
TRBJ2-2	NA	few	14	TRBV3-1	CASSLSVNTGELFF	TGTGCCAGCAGCCTTTCGGTGAACACCGGGGAGCTGTTTTTT
TRBJ1-2	NA	NA	13	TRBV3-1	CASSQETSYGYTF	TGTGCCAGCAGCCAAGAGACTTCGTATGGCTACACCTTC
TRBJ1-1	NA	NA	13	TRBV6-5	CASRVSGATEAFF	TGTGCCAGCAGGGTTTCGGGGGCGACTGAAGCTTTCTTT
TRBJ2-3	NA	few	18	TRBV4-1	CASSTPEVWGSSTDTQYF	TGCGCCAGCAGCACGCCCGAGGTGTGGGGATCTAGCACAGATACGCAGTATTTT
TRBJ2-3	NA	NA	15	TRBV9	CASSVGWRGTDTQYF	TGTGCCAGCAGCGTAGGATGGCGGGGCACAGATACGCAGTATTTT
TRBJ2-3	TRBD2	NA	14	TRBV11-2	CASSGTSGTDTQYF	TGTGCCAGCAGCGGGACTAGCGGAACAGATACGCAGTATTTT
TRBJ2-3	NA	NA	13	TRBV5-1	CASSSQLADTQYF	TGCGCCAGCAGCTCCCAACTAGCAGATACGCAGTATTTT
TRBJ2-1	TRBD1	NA	15	TRBV5-5	CASSRQRTGEDEQFF	TGTGCCAGCAGCCGGCAACGGACAGGGGAAGATGAGCAGTTCTTC
TRBJ2-1	NA	few	16	TRBV12-3/TRBV12-4	CASSYGGQRTYNEQFF	TGTGCCAGCAGTTACGGGGGACAGAGAACCTACAATGAGCAGTTCTTC
TRBJ1-6	NA	NA	13	TRBV6-5	CASSYGTNSPLHF	TGTGCCAGCAGTTACGGGACGAATTCACCCCTCCACTTT
TRBJ2-3	NA	few	15	TRBV6-4	CASSIGHEVTDTQYF	TGTGCCAGCAGTATTGGACACGAGGTCACAGATACGCAGTATTTT
TRBJ1-2	TRBD1	few	16	TRBV5-1	CASSLGQGRFSGGYTF	TGCGCCAGCAGCCTAGGACAGGGACGTTTTTCTGGAGGCTACACCTTC
TRBJ1-4	TRBD1	NA	15	TRBV2	CASNQGGQPNEKLFF	TGTGCCAGCAATCAAGGGGGCCAGCCTAATGAAAAACTGTTTTTT
TRBJ1-4	NA	NA	14	TRBV20-1	CSARDRRVEEKLFF	TGCAGTGCTAGAGATCGCAGGGTAGAAGAAAAACTGTTTTTT
TRBJ1-1	NA	NA	11	TRBV20-1	CSARDSGEAFF	TGCAGTGCTAGAGATTCGGGGGAAGCTTTCTTT
TRBJ2-7	NA	few	12	TRBV30	CAWTPGAYEQYF	TGTGCCTGGACCCCGGGAGCTTACGAGCAGTACTTC
TRBJ1-6	NA	NA	12	TRBV4-1	CASSQINSPLHF	TGCGCCAGCAGCCAAATTAATTCACCCCTCCACTTT
TRBJ1-3	NA	NA	10	TRBV29-1	CSVFGDTIYF	TGCAGCGTTTTCGGTGACACCATATATTTT
TRBJ1-1	NA	few	11	TRBV24-1	CATNKEGEAFF	TGTGCCACCAATAAAGAAGGTGAAGCTTTCTTT
TRBJ2-5	NA	few	14	TRBV6-6	CASSYAGERETQYF	TGTGCCAGCAGTTACGCAGGGGAGCGGGAGACCCAGTACTTC
TRBJ2-5	NA	few	14	TRBV27	CASPPGTQKETQYF	TGTGCCAGCCCCCCCGGGACTCAGAAAGAGACCCAGTACTTC
TRBJ1-5	TRBD1	NA	15	TRBV15	CATSMWTGANQPQHF	TGTGCCACCAGCATGTGGACAGGGGCGAATCAGCCCCAGCATTTT
TRBJ1-2	NA	few	14	TRBV7-9	CASSHIHPSDGYTF	TGTGCCAGCAGCCATATACACCCCTCTGATGGCTACACCTTC
TRBJ2-3	NA	NA	13	TRBV18	CASSPVGPDTQYF	TGTGCCAGCTCACCGGTTGGGCCAGATACGCAGTATTTT
TRBJ2-5	TRBD2	few	13	TRBV6-6	CATGGARHETQYF	TGTGCCACGGGGGGGGCCCGCCACGAGACCCAGTACTTC
TRBJ1-1	NA	NA	14	TRBV11-2	CASSSGPASAEAFF	TGTGCCAGCAGTTCAGGGCCAGCCTCCGCTGAAGCTTTCTTT
TRBJ2-3	NA	few	16	TRBV11-2	CASNNWGRGPTDTQYF	TGTGCCAGCAACAACTGGGGCCGGGGCCCCACAGATACGCAGTATTTT
TRBJ2-3	TRBD2	NA	15	TRBV7-6	CASSLGLAGGDTQYF	TGTGCCAGCAGCCTCGGACTAGCGGGGGGGGATACGCAGTATTTT
TRBJ2-1	NA	few	15	TRBV11-2	CASSPIRGRDNEQFF	TGTGCCAGCAGCCCCATCAGGGGCAGGGACAATGAGCAGTTCTTC
TRBJ2-1	TRBD2	many	14	TRBV6-2/TRBV6-3	CASSQGLAGGEQFF	TGTGCCAGCAGCCAAGGACTAGCGGGGGGTGAGCAGTTCTTC
TRBJ1-6	NA	few	13	TRBV20-1	CSARDRGFGALHF	TGCAGTGCTAGGGATAGGGGTTTCGGGGCCCTCCACTTT
TRBJ1-6	NA	NA	14	TRBV2	CASNGPDLYSPLHF	TGTGCCAGCAACGGACCAGATCTTTATTCACCCCTCCACTTT
TRBJ2-2	NA	few	15	TRBV9	CASSVGAVGTGELFF	TGTGCCAGCAGCGTAGGAGCGGTCGGGACCGGGGAGCTGTTTTTT
TRBJ2-2	NA	NA	12	TRBV6-6	CASRRLSGELFF	TGTGCCAGCAGGCGACTGAGCGGGGAGCTGTTTTTT
TRBJ1-4	TRBD1	NA	16	TRBV6-5	CASSYSRTGSGEKLFF	TGTGCCAGCAGTTACTCTAGGACAGGGTCAGGCGAAAAACTGTTTTTT
TRBJ2-2	NA	NA	14	TRBV2	CAFQSRMNTGELFF	TGTGCCTTCCAAAGCAGGATGAACACCGGGGAGCTGTTTTTT
TRBJ2-3	TRBD2	NA	15	TRBV20-1	CSARESGGAADTQYF	TGCAGTGCTAGAGAGAGCGGGGGGGCCGCAGATACGCAGTATTTT
TRBJ2-1	NA	few	14	TRBV12-5	CASGLGRQVHEQFF	TGTGCTAGTGGTTTGGGAAGACAGGTCCACGAGCAGTTCTTC